This T cell receptor (beta chain) was retrieved from a study of PD-1 blockade in classical Hodgkin lymphoma. The V end was cut by 6 bases, the J end by 6 bases, with 14 bases between. In germline, CDR1 is SNHLY, CDR2 FYNNEI. The CDR3 spans 13 residues. In every patient, relapse followed autologous stem cell transplantation, while exposure to brentuximab vedotin differed. On this clone itself: No antigen is known for it.

General study points: CD4+ TCR diversity, unlike CD8+, climbed significantly by C4D1.

Here immunoSEQ multiplex PCR was the method, and the copy in TCRdb shows in-frame clones only, minus some. The sample lists about 54,000 clones; about 91% were seen once. The chain couples TRBV2 to TRBJ1-1; D perhaps matches TRBD1 (6 bases). The TCR sequence derives from a human donor with classical Hodgkin lymphoma. This material consisted of peripheral blood mononuclear cells (PBMCs), taken before the second cycle of nivolumab. In nucleotides, the CDR3 is TGTGCCAGCAGGGACAGACAAAACGCTGAAGCTTTCTTT. Encoded protein: CASRDRQNAEAFF.